This T cell receptor (beta chain) was sequenced during a study of shared clonotypes between healthy human individuals. Across the study: CD4 naive cells filled three plates per donor, CD4 memory three, CD8 naive two and CD8 memory one.

A roughly 200 ng quantity of DNA, 25,000 to 30,000 T cell genomes, went into the sorted-subset replicate PCRs. TCRdb's table, derived via immunoSEQ multiplex PCR, lists solely in-frame clones and lacks some. The sample carries more than 2,000,000 clones, 90% to 95% recorded once. Both subsets, CD45RA+ naive and CD45RA-negative memory, were split from the CD4+ cells. The sequenced sample consisted of naive CD4+ T cells sorted from blood. Described subset: CD45RA+ positively selected. The receptor was isolated from a man between 18 and 29 years old in good health.

CDR3 protein: CASSLPETNTEAFF. The CDR3 coding sequence is TGTGCCAGCAGTCTCCCCGAGACGAACACTGAAGCTTTCTTT. The rearrangement joins TRBV6-6 to TRBJ1-1; D is uncertain. The CDR3 totals 14 residues. Trimming took off 5 bases at V and 1 base at J, with 11 bases between the two ends. Germline CDR1 is MNHNY and CDR2 is SVGAGI (reference sequence).